Below, 5 T cell receptor beta chains from the same sample are listed, as sequenced in a study of T cell clonality in common variable immunodeficiency. Using immunoSEQ multiplex PCR, the repertoire was profiled, and TCRdb retains in-frame clones only, with some absent. This sample has roughly 34,000 clones, each found more than once. The sequenced sample was peripheral blood mononuclear cells. The receptors derive from a person aged 18 to 70 in good health.

A few counts support this clone. From the germline J gene comes the end of the CDR3, since the read stops 3 residues before it. V is TRBV19 and J is TRBJ1-4, with 9 bases aligning to TRBD1. The length of the CDR3 is 14 residues. Germline CDR1 is LNHDA and CDR2 is SQIVND (reference sequence). With V trimmed by 7 bases and J by 7 bases, 7 bases remained unmatched. CDR3 residues: CASTNRDRVEKLFF. CDR3 DNA (partial): TGTGCCAGTACCAACAGGGACAGGGTTGAAAAA.

This clone was observed many times. The CDR3 goes on 3 residues after the read ends, and that part is filled in from the germline J gene. This chain connects TRBV18 to TRBJ2-1, with 10 positions matching TRBD2. The CDR3 is made up of 16 amino acids. The germline gives CDR1 KGHSH, CDR2 LQKENI. Trimming at V came to 0 bases and at J to 4 bases, leaving 3 bases not matched to a gene. Partial CDR3 DNA: TGTGCCAGCTCACCACCGTGGACTAGCGGTTACAATGAG. Translation: CASSPPWTSGYNE. The CDR3 in its entirety is CASSPPWTSGYNEQFF.

There are many counts of this clone. Read data end 3 residues before the CDR3 end; the end is taken from the germline J gene. The chain links TRBV19 to TRBJ1-4; D uncertain. The V end lost 3 bases, the J end lost 1 base, and 6 bases lay between the germline ends. The CDR3 has 14 residues. CDR1 is LNHDA, CDR2 SQIVND, per germline (reference sequence). CDR3 DNA (partial): TGTGCCAGTAGTATGGCGGTAACTAATGAAAAA. It codes for CASSMAVTNEK. In full, the CDR3 reads CASSMAVTNEKLFF.

Only a few counts were recorded for this clone. The sequence runs out 3 residues before the end of the CDR3; the remainder is reconstructed from the germline J gene. The V call is TRBV2, the J call TRBJ1-5, with TRBD1 matching 9 bases. The CDR3 covers 15 residues. CDR1 is SNHLY, CDR2 FYNNEI, per germline. J gave up 7 bases and V 6 bases, and 10 bases lay outside the gene matches. The CDR3 sequence: CASSSGQGRVQPQHF. Partial CDR3 DNA: TGTGCCAGCAGCTCGGGACAGGGCCGAGTCCAGCCC.

This clone was found many times. From the germline J gene comes the end of the CDR3, since the read stops 3 residues before it. V gene TRBV9 combines with J gene TRBJ2-7, with TRBD2 identical over 7 bases. The V gene end was trimmed by 0 bases and the J gene end by 4 bases; junction bases not matched to a gene: 7. CDR3 length equals 15 residues. The germline gives CDR1 SGDLS, CDR2 YYNGEE. The covered CDR3 bases are TGTGCCAGCAGCGTAGATTTGGGGAGGGGTTACGAG. Protein sequence: CASSVDLGRGYE. The entire CDR3 protein reads CASSVDLGRGYEQYF.